This T cell receptor beta chain was obtained from a study of T cell responses to AZD1222 COVID-19 vaccine. Study-wide findings and caveats: Spike-wide vaccine-associated CD4 TCRs dominated at 160-218 and 743-854. The donor cohort was predominantly white British with a female majority, and clonal diversity may have been underestimated.

V was clipped by 3 bases and J by 6 bases; unmatched bases: 8. The germline V gene encodes CDR1 MNHEY and CDR2 SMNVEV (reference sequence). The CDR3 sequence is 14 residues long. TCRdb's copy holds only in-frame clones and misses some; the assay was immunoSEQ multiplex PCR. The sample has more than 95,000 clones, about 89% seen once. Of note for this clone: The target antigen is unknown.

This clonotype was obtained from an adult in good health. This rearrangement joins TRBV27 to TRBJ2-7; 7 nucleotides line up with TRBD1. The sample here was peripheral blood, taken on day 0 of AZD1222 vaccination. CDR3 protein: CASSFQGEIREQYF. The CDR3 coding sequence is TGTGCCAGCAGTTTCCAGGGGGAGATTCGCGAGCAGTACTTC.